Ten or more counts support the clone carrying this TCR beta chain. Its antigen is not known. This CDR3 has 15 residues. V shed 6 bases and J 5 bases; nucleotides not matched to a gene: 10. The germline CDR1 and CDR2 sequences are SGHVS and FQNEAQ. Each CDR3 protein gets one entry after TCRdb re-called the reads with MiXCR. Of around 900,000 distinct CDR3 sequences in the sample, 31% were seen once. These data come from a study of T cell repertoires in cytomegalovirus infection. As for the study in general: As its CMV epitopes, the study selected recently identified HLA-C-restricted and well-studied HLA-B-restricted targets. Evidence of both CMV infection and a matching HLA type came from public TCR beta signatures. Points from the study as a whole: In two of eight donors, the top clonotype was HLA-C-restricted CMV-specific. The cumulative frequency of public TCR beta families identified carriers of CMV plus the relevant HLA.

The material was cultured CD8+ T cells from PBMCs, obtained from culture after CMV antigen stimulation. This TCR was recovered from a human donor in good health (CMV status not recorded). Some clones in this sample may be carry-over from other donors' samples. The V call is TRBV7-8, the J call TRBJ2-5; 9 bases align to TRBD2. CDR3 in amino acids: CASRWSGGPRETQYF. CDR3 bases: TGTGCCAGCAGATGGAGCGGGGGGCCACGGGAGACCCAGTACTTC.